The TCR beta chain described here comes from a study of blood T cell repertoires in COVID-19. Per the original methods: It was from reference gene primer amplification that nucleated cell counts were estimated. The repertoire was sequenced with immunoSEQ multiplex PCR; TCRdb's copy has only in-frame clones and lacks some. V, J and clone size are those of that table, while D and trimming were read from the DNA. Here the sample spans under 140,000 clones, more than 65% being singletons. The germline gives CDR1 LGHDT, CDR2 YNNKEL (reference sequence). This CDR3 has 15 amino acids. V shed 3 bases and J 5 bases; nucleotides not matched to a gene: 8. In this sample, this clone turned up once.

The source material was peripheral blood. The rearrangement uses TRBV3-1 (or the pseudogene TRBV3-2) and TRBJ1-2, with TRBD1 matching 8 bases. This receptor was identified in a woman aged 80 or over with acute or convalescent COVID-19. In nucleotides, the CDR3 is TGTGCCAGCAGCCACCAGGGGGCCCGGTGGTATGGCTACACCTTC. It yields the protein CASSHQGARWYGYTF.